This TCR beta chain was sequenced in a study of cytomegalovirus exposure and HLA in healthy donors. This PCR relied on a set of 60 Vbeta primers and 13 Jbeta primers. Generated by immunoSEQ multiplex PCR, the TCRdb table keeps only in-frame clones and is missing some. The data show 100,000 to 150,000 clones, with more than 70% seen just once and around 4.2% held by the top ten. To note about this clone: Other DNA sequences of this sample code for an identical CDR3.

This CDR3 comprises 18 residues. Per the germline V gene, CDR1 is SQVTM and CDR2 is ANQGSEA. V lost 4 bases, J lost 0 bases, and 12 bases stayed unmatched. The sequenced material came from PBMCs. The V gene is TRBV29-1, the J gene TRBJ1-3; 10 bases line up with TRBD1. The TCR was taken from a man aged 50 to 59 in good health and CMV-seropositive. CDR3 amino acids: CSVGGGLGQGYSGNTIYF. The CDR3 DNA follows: TGCAGCGTTGGCGGGGGACTGGGACAGGGGTACTCTGGAAACACCATATATTTT.